This T cell receptor beta chain appears in the sequencing data of a study of T cell repertoires in aging, cancer and after chemotherapy. Multiplex touch-down PCR with TRB-A/B primers amplified rearranged V-D-J TRB sequences. TCRdb re-analysed the multiplex PCR reads in MiXCR, keeping a single row per CDR3 protein. The sample has several thousand distinct CDR3 sequences, under 35% seen once; the top ten hold 20%. The template was genomic DNA from peripheral blood, not RNA. CDR3 length: 16 residues. V shed 3 bases and J shed 7 bases, with 16 bases lying between them. Germline loops: CDR1 MNHNS, CDR2 SASEGT.

The sequence derives from a human donor with a solid tumor. V and J are TRBV6-1 and TRBJ1-6; D is unclear. The sequencing sample was made of blood. The DNA of the CDR3 is TGTGCCAGCAGTGACCGGGATCCTAGATTGAATTCACCCCTCCACTTT. Its translation is CASSDRDPRLNSPLHF.